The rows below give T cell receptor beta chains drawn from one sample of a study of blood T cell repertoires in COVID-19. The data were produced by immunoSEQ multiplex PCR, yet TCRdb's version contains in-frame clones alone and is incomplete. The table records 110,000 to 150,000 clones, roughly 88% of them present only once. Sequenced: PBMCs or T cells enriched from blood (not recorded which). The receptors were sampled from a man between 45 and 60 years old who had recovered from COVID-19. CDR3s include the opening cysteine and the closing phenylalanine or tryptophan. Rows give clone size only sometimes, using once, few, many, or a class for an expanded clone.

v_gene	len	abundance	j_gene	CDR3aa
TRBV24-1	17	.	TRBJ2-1	CATSDGVVAGGDNEQFF
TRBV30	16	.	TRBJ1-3	CAWTTMGGQSGNTIYF
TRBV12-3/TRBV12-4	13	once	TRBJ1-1	CASARQVNTEAFF
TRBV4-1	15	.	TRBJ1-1	CASSRVITGGTEAFF
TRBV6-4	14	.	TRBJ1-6	CASSDQPGESPLHF
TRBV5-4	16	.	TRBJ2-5	CASSPGTSDGAETQYF
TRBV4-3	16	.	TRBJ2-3	CASSQVLAGGPDTQYF
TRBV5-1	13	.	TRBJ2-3	CASMPEASGLMYF
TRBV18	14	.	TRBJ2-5	CASSDRVRGETQYF
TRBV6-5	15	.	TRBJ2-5	CASSYSSPGRETQYF
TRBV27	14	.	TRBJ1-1	CASRGQGALTEAFF
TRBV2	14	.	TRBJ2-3	CASSPAGSTDTQYF
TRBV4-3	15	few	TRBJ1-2	CASSQDLAGGYGYTF
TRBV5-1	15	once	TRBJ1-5	CASSLGGGNNQPQHF
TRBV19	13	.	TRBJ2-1	CASSIASIYEQFF
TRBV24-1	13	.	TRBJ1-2	CATRDNLNYGYTF
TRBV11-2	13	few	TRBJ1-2	CASSFPRFEGYTF
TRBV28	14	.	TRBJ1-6	CASSLTGVRSPLHF
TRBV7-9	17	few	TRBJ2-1	CASSSLGHPSSYNEQFF
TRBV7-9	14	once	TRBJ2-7	CASSLMGGTGEQYF
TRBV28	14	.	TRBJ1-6	CASSPPRGNSPLHF
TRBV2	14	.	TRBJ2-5	CASRTSGGRETQYF
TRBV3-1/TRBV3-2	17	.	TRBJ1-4	CASSPSAKGQPNEKLFF
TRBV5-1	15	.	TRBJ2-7	CASSLGLAATYEQYF
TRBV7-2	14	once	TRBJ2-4	CASSFRTGQNIQYF
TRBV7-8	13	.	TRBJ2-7	CASSRSDSYEQYF
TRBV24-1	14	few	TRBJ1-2	CATSDPSRVDGYTF
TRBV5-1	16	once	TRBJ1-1	CASSSWNGQGDTEAFF
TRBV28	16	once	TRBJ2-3	CASSFGNRPSTDTQYF
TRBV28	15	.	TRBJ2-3	CASRSSGRVTDTQYF
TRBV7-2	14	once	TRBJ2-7	CASSLSWGPYEQYF
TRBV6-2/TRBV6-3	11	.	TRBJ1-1	CASSYLREAFF
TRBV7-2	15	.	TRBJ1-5	CASTPPGYSNQPQHF
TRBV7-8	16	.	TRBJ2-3	CASSLGGQASTDTQYF
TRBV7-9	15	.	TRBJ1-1	CASSYDAGGASEAFF
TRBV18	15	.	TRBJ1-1	CASSPPSGVNTEAFF
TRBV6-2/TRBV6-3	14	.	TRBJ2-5	CASSYSMRRETQYF
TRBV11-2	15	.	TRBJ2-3	CASSFLAGGTDTQYF
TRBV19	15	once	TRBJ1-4	CASSIMTGGDEKLFF
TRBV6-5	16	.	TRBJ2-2	CASSYVARGNTGELFF
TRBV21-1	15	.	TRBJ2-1	CASKVPSGAIDEQFF
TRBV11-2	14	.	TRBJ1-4	CASSSTGGNEKLFF
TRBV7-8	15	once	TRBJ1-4	CASSLGGSTGEKLFF
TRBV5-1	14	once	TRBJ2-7	CASRQEGLPYEQYF
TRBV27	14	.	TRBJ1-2	CASRLSGGAEGYTF
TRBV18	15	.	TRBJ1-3	CASSPNTGSGNTIYF
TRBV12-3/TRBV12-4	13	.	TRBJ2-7	CASRPTSSGEQYF
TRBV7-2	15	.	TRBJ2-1	CASSSHSGTNNEQFF
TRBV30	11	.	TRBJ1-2	CAWSVHDSYTF
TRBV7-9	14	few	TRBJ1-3	CASSPGNSGNTIYF
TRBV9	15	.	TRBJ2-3	CASSVDPGGTDTQYF
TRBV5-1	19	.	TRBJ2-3	CASSLGPPWGSPSTDTQYF